This TCR beta chain appears in the sequencing data of a study of blood T cells in healthy people across ages. Regarding the study as a whole: Per million T cells, TCR beta diversity dropped roughly linearly as age increased. Donor CMV infection status was unknown, possibly confounding age-related changes in expanded clonotypes.

Primed by a sample-barcoded 5' primer and a J-beta primer mix, a second PCR proceeded for roughly 7 to 12 cycles. Each cDNA molecule received a tag from a template-switch adaptor that had 12 random nucleotides. MiXCR was run by TCRdb on the 5' RACE reads, yielding one entry per CDR3 protein. This table has approximately 1,700,000 distinct CDR3 sequences, about 39% appearing once. On this clonotype: Its antigen is as yet unknown.

V shed 4 bases and J shed 5 bases, with 9 bases lying between them. Germline V lookup: CDR1 LGHDT, CDR2 YNNKEL (reference sequence). The CDR3 sequence is 13 residues long. The TCR comes from a human donor in good health. Specimen: blood. The chain combines TRBV3-1 with TRBJ2-1; no definite D call. Here the CDR3 reads CASSRGFDNEQFF. CDR3 DNA sequence: TGTGCCAGCAGCCGAGGATTCGACAATGAGCAGTTCTTC.